Following are 27 T cell receptor beta chains from one sample sequenced in a study of identifying expanded T cells in peripheral blood. Some clones are missing from TCRdb's copy, which holds only in-frame ones; the method was immunoSEQ multiplex PCR. The data hold under 110,000 clones, with around nine tenths observed a single time. Sequenced: blood. The receptors come from a person aged 18-69 years in good health.

This clone was detected a few times. The chain combines TRBV5-1 with TRBJ1-6; D is perhaps TRBD1 (6 bases). V lost 0 bases to trimming and J lost 8 bases, with 18 bases between them. The CDR3 has 17 residues. Germline V gene sequence: CDR1 SGHRS, CDR2 YFSETQ. In nucleotides, the CDR3 is TGCGCCAGCAGCTTGGGGGGGCAGGGTGTTACCGATTCACCCCTCCACTTT. It specifies CASSLGGQGVTDSPLHF.

The rearrangement joins TRBV27 to TRBJ2-7; no clear D gene. CDR3 length: 13 residues. Trimming shortened V by 5 bases and J by 3 bases, and 11 bases separated the two germline ends. CDR1 and CDR2 from the germline V gene are MNHEY and SMNVEV (reference sequence). The CDR3 region is CASSPLTDYEQYF. For the CDR3, the DNA is TGTGCCAGCAGTCCCCTGACCGACTACGAGCAGTACTTC.

J is TRBJ1-1 and V is TRBV19, with unresolved D. Germline CDR1 reads LNHDA; CDR2 reads SQIVND (reference sequence). The CDR3 is 16 amino acids. The V end lost 4 bases, the J end lost 0 bases, and 15 bases lay between the germline ends. The CDR3, as DNA: TGTGCCAGTAGTAAAAACAAGGGAAGTATGAACACTGAAGCTTTCTTT. This encodes CASSKNKGSMNTEAFF. Drawing the rest from reference TRBV19 and TRBJ1-1, the complete variable domain is DGGITQSPKYLFRKEGQNVTLSCEQNLNHDAMYWYRQDPGQGLRLIYYSQIVNDFQKGDIAEGYSVSREKKESFPLTVTSAQKNPTAFYLCASSKNKGSMNTEAFFGQGTRLTVV.

V and J are TRBV2 and TRBJ1-1, with a weak D call TRBD1 (6 bases). The CDR3 loop spans 12 amino acids. From germline, CDR1 is SNHLY and CDR2 FYNNEI. Trimming shortened V by 8 bases and J by 2 bases, and 9 bases separated the two germline ends. CDR3 residues: CASLGGNTEAFF. The CDR3 DNA reads TGTGCCAGCTTAGGGGGAAACACTGAAGCTTTCTTT.

The V and J genes are TRBV11-2 and TRBJ2-1; D call uncertain. Between the trimmed V and J ends, which lost 4 bases and 0 bases, there was a span of 10 bases. The CDR3 totals 15 residues. Looked up from germline, CDR1 is SGHAT and CDR2 is FQNNGV. The CDR3 DNA reads as TGTGCCAGCAGCTCTTCTTTAACCTCCTACAATGAGCAGTTCTTC. It codes for CASSSSLTSYNEQFF.

This sequence joins TRBV6-6 and TRBJ1-1; D might be TRBD1 (5 bases). There are 12 residues in the CDR3. Trimming removed 6 bases from V and 6 bases from J, with 11 bases in between. CDR1 is MNHNY, CDR2 SVGAGI, per germline (reference sequence). As DNA, the CDR3 is TGTGCCAGCAGCAAAAGGGGTGCTGAAGCTTTCTTT. It specifies CASSKRGAEAFF.

The V and J genes are TRBV5-6 and TRBJ2-1; 7 bases match TRBD2. The junction had 11 bases not matched to a gene; V was cut back by 2 bases and J by 6 bases. The CDR3 contains 16 residues. CDR1 and CDR2 (germline): SGHDT, YYEEEE. This CDR3 reads CASSFERGVYLNEQFF. The CDR3 DNA sequence: TGTGCCAGCAGCTTCGAACGGGGGGTTTATCTCAATGAGCAGTTCTTC.

DNA of the CDR3: TGTGCCACCAGCAGAGATCTCCCGGGACCTCACTATGGCTACACCTTC. Its protein is CATSRDLPGPHYGYTF. The chain carries TRBV15 and TRBJ1-2; a weak D match, TRBD1 (5 bases). The ends were cut back, 0 bases at V and 3 bases at J, with 14 bases in the middle. The germline gives CDR1 LNHNV, CDR2 YYDKDF (reference sequence). The CDR3 is made up of 16 amino acids.

V is TRBV7-9 and J is TRBJ2-3, with 11 bases aligning to TRBD2. J lost 1 base, V lost 5 bases, and 5 bases had no gene match. Germline assignment: CDR1 SEHNR and CDR2 FQNEAQ (reference sequence). This CDR3 has 16 residues. The CDR3 loop reads CASSTSSGGGTDTQYF. For the CDR3, the DNA is TGTGCCAGCAGCACTAGTAGCGGGGGGGGCACAGATACGCAGTATTTT.

This clone has only one observation. CDR3 protein: CSAIYGYTF. As DNA, the CDR3 is TGCAGTGCTATATATGGCTACACCTTC. V and J are TRBV20-1 and TRBJ1-2; D remains ambiguous. The CDR3 is 9 amino acids. Per the germline V gene, CDR1 is DFQATT and CDR2 is SNEGSKA (reference sequence). Trimming cost V 4 bases and J 5 bases, with 2 bases left between them.

The V call is TRBV2, the J call TRBJ1-2, with D maybe TRBD1 (5 bases). This CDR3 is 14 amino acids long. Germline CDR1 is SNHLY and CDR2 is FYNNEI. V lost 7 bases and J 8 bases, leaving 20 bases between the germline ends. CDR3 residues: CASTQTGAGNGYTF. Here the CDR3 DNA reads TGTGCCAGCACCCAAACCGGGGCAGGGAACGGCTACACCTTC.

A few counts support this clone. The chain has TRBV28 and TRBJ1-6; D not certain. The V gene lost 2 bases and the J gene lost 11 bases, with 7 bases spanning the gap. Germline V CDR1 and CDR2: MDHEN, SYDVKM. The CDR3 covers 12 residues. The CDR3 here is CASSLGGPPLHF. CDR3 in DNA: TGTGCCAGCAGTTTAGGAGGGCCACCCCTCCACTTT.

The V gene is TRBV7-9, the J gene TRBJ1-2; D gene ambiguous. Germline CDR1 SEHNR, CDR2 FQNEAQ (reference sequence). The CDR3 loop spans 12 amino acids. V was trimmed by 1 base and J by 4 bases, leaving 4 bases between them. CDR3 DNA sequence: TGTGCCAGCAGCTTAGGAACCTATGGCTACACCTTC. Translating it yields CASSLGTYGYTF.

The rearrangement uses TRBV15 and TRBJ1-5; D perhaps matches TRBD1 (5 bases). Germline CDR1 reads LNHNV; CDR2 reads YYDKDF (reference sequence). The CDR3 sequence is 13 residues long. V was shortened by 5 bases and J by 6 bases, with 11 bases between the two germline ends. The CDR3 protein is CATSLQDFQPQHF. In DNA, the CDR3 is TGTGCCACCAGCCTACAGGATTTTCAGCCCCAGCATTTT.

The CDR3: CSVETRDRTYEQYF. DNA of the CDR3: TGCAGCGTTGAGACCCGGGACAGGACTTACGAGCAGTACTTC. The chain carries TRBV29-1 and TRBJ2-7; the match to TRBD1 covers 8 bases. V lost 3 bases to trimming and J lost 4 bases; unmatched junction nucleotides: 8. The germline V gene has CDR1 SQVTM and CDR2 ANQGSEA. The CDR3 loop spans 14 amino acids.

This clone was seen a single time. V and J are TRBV29-1 and TRBJ1-2; 10 bases agree with TRBD1. This CDR3 contains 16 residues. The trim removed 5 bases at V and 7 bases at J, leaving 16 bases unmatched. Germline CDR1 is SQVTM and CDR2 is ANQGSEA. The CDR3: CSVSPIQDRGSSGYTF. The DNA for the CDR3 is TGCAGCGTTTCCCCCATACAGGACAGGGGGTCGAGTGGCTACACCTTC.

DNA of the CDR3: TGCGCCAGCAGCCATGACAGGCGGAACTATGGCTACACCTTC. Its translation: CASSHDRRNYGYTF. The chain couples TRBV5-1 to TRBJ1-2, with D possibly matching TRBD1 (6 bases). The CDR3 covers 14 residues. Germline lookup yields CDR1 SGHRS and CDR2 YFSETQ. Deletions cut 4 bases from V and 2 bases from J, with 12 bases between.

The chain joins TRBV4-1 to TRBJ2-7, with 11 bases that match TRBD2. The CDR3 consists of 15 residues. The germline V gene encodes CDR1 MGHRA and CDR2 YSYEKL. After removal of 2 bases from V and 2 bases from J, the junction contained 2 bases not matched to a gene. The CDR3 DNA is TGCGCCAGCAGCCAACTAGCGGGGGGCCCCTACGAGCAGTACTTC. This encodes CASSQLAGGPYEQYF.

This clone appeared a single time. The rearrangement uses TRBV28 and TRBJ2-3, with D tentatively TRBD1 (5 bases). The V gene's germline CDR1 is MDHEN and CDR2 SYDVKM. V lost 10 bases to trimming and J lost 3 bases, with 11 bases between them. The length of the CDR3 is 12 residues. CDR3 region: CATQGRTDTQYF. DNA of the CDR3: TGTGCCACCCAGGGCAGAACAGATACGCAGTATTTT.

The rearrangement links TRBV6-5 to TRBJ1-1; TRBD1 matches 9 bases. The CDR3 extends over 14 amino acids. The J segment lost 3 bases and the V segment lost 8 bases, leaving 7 bases of the junction unmatched. The V gene's germline CDR1 is MNHEY and CDR2 SVGAGI. CDR3 sequence reads: CASRYRGLHTEAFF. The CDR3 DNA sequence: TGTGCCAGCCGATACAGGGGGCTACACACTGAAGCTTTCTTT.

V gene TRBV19 combines with J gene TRBJ1-5; D is perhaps TRBD1 (6 bases). CDR1 is LNHDA, CDR2 SQIVND, per germline (reference sequence). The CDR3 consists of 15 residues. V was clipped by 5 bases and J by 4 bases, with 15 bases between them. The CDR3 DNA reads as TGTGCCAGTAGTTCTCGGGGGCCCGAGAATCAGCCCCAGCATTTT. This gives the protein CASSSRGPENQPQHF.

The chain joins TRBV18 to TRBJ1-3; D unclear. The CDR3 extends over 17 amino acids. Germline V CDR1 and CDR2: KGHSH, LQKENI. Between the trimmed V and J ends, which lost 0 bases and 0 bases, there was a span of 12 bases. The CDR3 DNA reads TGTGCCAGCTCACCACCCAACGGGAGGCACTCTGGAAACACCATATATTTT. This encodes CASSPPNGRHSGNTIYF.

This rearrangement joins TRBV14 to TRBJ2-5; 8 bases align to TRBD1. With V trimmed by 1 base and J by 5 bases, 6 bases remained unmatched. Germline V gene lookup returns CDR1 SGHDN and CDR2 FVKESK. There are 15 residues in the CDR3. CDR3: CASSQVGQGGETQYF. The CDR3 coding sequence is TGTGCCAGCAGCCAAGTCGGACAGGGCGGCGAGACCCAGTACTTC.

This clone is classed as medium-sized (0.01 to 0.1%). CDR3 bases: TGTGCCAGCACCCCCGGGACGGCTCGATCCTACGAGCAGTACTTC. Protein: CASTPGTARSYEQYF. The chain carries TRBV28 and TRBJ2-7; D tentatively fits TRBD1 or TRBD2 (5 bases each). Per germline, CDR1 MDHEN and CDR2 SYDVKM. V lost 7 bases and J lost 1, with 17 bases in between. CDR3 size: 15 residues.

This rearrangement joins TRBV19 to TRBJ2-1; TRBD1 or TRBD2 may be the D gene (5 bases each). V dropped 7 bases and J dropped 0 bases, with 19 bases sitting between them. This CDR3 is 17 amino acids long. The germline gives CDR1 LNHDA, CDR2 SQIVND (reference sequence). The DNA of the CDR3 is TGTGCCAGTAATCCCTACTCGGGGCCAAGCTCCTACAATGAGCAGTTCTTC. Amino acids: CASNPYSGPSSYNEQFF.

Note on this clone: Other DNA sequences in this sample translate to the same CDR3. CDR3 in DNA: TGTGCCAGCAGCTTCGGGGCGAACACTGAAGCTTTCTTT. This codes for CASSFGANTEAFF. The chain couples TRBV5-5 to TRBJ1-1, with a weak D call TRBD1 (5 bases). This CDR3 has 13 amino acids. V was trimmed by 2 bases and J by 1 base, leaving 6 bases between them. CDR1 is SGHKS, CDR2 YYEKEE, per germline (reference sequence).

In its sample, this clone was seen a few times. The chain links TRBV4-3 to TRBJ1-6; D not resolved. The CDR3 runs 12 residues. Per germline, CDR1 LGHNA and CDR2 YSLEER. V lost 1 base, J lost 8 bases, and 3 bases lay in between. This chain's CDR3 is CASSQAYSPLHF. DNA of the CDR3: TGCGCCAGCAGCCAAGCCTATTCACCCCTCCACTTT.